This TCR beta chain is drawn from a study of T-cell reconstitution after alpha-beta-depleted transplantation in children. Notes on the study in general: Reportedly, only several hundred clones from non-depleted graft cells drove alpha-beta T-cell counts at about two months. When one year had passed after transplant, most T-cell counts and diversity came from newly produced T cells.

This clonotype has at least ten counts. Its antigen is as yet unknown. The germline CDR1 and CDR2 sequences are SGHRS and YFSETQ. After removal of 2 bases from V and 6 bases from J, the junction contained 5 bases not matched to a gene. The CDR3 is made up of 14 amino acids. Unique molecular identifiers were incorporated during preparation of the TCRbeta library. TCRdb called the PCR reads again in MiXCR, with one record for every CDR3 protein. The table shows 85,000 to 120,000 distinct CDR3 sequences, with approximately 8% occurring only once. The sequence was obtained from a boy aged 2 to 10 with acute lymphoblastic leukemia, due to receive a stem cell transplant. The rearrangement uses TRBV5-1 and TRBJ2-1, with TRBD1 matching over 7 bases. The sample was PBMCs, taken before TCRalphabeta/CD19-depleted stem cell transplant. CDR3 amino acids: CASSLGGAGNEQFF. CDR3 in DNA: TGCGCCAGCAGCTTAGGGGGCGCCGGCAATGAGCAGTTCTTC. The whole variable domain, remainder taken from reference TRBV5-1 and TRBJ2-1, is KAGVTQTPRYLIKTRGQQVTLSCSPISGHRSVSWYQQTPGQGLQFLFEYFSETQRNKGNFPGRFSGRQFSNSRSEMNVSTLELGDSALYLCASSLGGAGNEQFFGPGTRLTVL.